These T cell receptor beta chains were read from a single sample in a study of spatial heterogeneity in lung cancer. TCRdb processed the 5' RACE reads anew with MiXCR; each CDR3 protein has one entry. The sample contains fewer than 15,000 distinct CDR3 sequences, 3% to 4.5% of which appear only once. Material: lung tumor tissue, obtained at surgery. The source is a male donor with early-stage non-small cell lung cancer. Both conserved end residues are part of each CDR3. Each record gives: clone size, D gene, J gene, V gene, CDR3 DNA, CDR3 protein. D genes are given only for firm matches. For some rows the clone size is stated as once, few or many, or as a class when expanded; others skip it.

>NA|NA|TRBJ2-7|TRBV20-1
TGCAGTGCTACAGGGCTAGCGAAAGACGAGCAGTACTTC
CSATGLAKDEQYF
>many|NA|TRBJ2-3|TRBV6-5
TGTGCCAGCAGTTATAAGCAAACAGCCACAGATACGCAGTATTTT
CASSYKQTATDTQYF
>few|NA|TRBJ2-7|TRBV27
TGTGCCAGCAGCCAACAGGGGGGGAACTACGAGCAGTACTTC
CASSQQGGNYEQYF
>many|NA|TRBJ1-2|TRBV6-2/TRBV6-3
TGTGCCAGCCCTTTGGAGCCTGACTATGGCTACACCTTC
CASPLEPDYGYTF
>many|TRBD1|TRBJ1-5|TRBV20-1
TGCAGTGTCAAACAGGGGGCAAGCAATCAGCCCCAGCATTTT
CSVKQGASNQPQHF
>medium-sized|TRBD1|TRBJ1-6|TRBV12-3/TRBV12-4
TGTGCCAGCAGTGGGACAGCCTATAATTCACCCCTCCACTTT
CASSGTAYNSPLHF
>few|TRBD1|TRBJ1-5|TRBV5-5
TGTGCCAGCAGCTTATGGACAGGGGATTGTCAGCCCCAGCATTTT
CASSLWTGDCQPQHF
>many|TRBD2|TRBJ2-7|TRBV2
TGTGCCAGCATTCCGGGACTAGCGGGAGCGGGGGCCCCTTACGAGCAGTACTTC
CASIPGLAGAGAPYEQYF
>few|NA|TRBJ1-2|TRBV18
TGTGCCAGCTCAGGCCGGGACATCCTATGGGGCTACACCTTC
CASSGRDILWGYTF
>NA|NA|TRBJ2-1|TRBV7-8
TGTGCCAGCAGTTGGATAGCGGTAGCCCGGCGAGGGAATGAGCAGTTCTTC
CASSWIAVARRGNEQFF
>many|TRBD1|TRBJ1-2|TRBV18
TGTGCCAGCTCAGCCCAGGGGGCGCAGGGATATGGCTACACCTTC
CASSAQGAQGYGYTF
>medium-sized|NA|TRBJ2-5|TRBV5-1
TGCGCCAGCAGCTCTGGTGGTAGGACGGACGTTCGAGAGACCCAGTACTTC
CASSSGGRTDVRETQYF
>many|NA|TRBJ1-1|TRBV18
TGTGCCAGCTCGCAGACAGGCATGAACACTGAAGCTTTCTTT
CASSQTGMNTEAFF
>many|TRBD1|TRBJ1-5|TRBV6-6
TGTGCCAGCAGGCCAGGGGGCGGGAGTGAGCCCCAGCATTTT
CASRPGGGSEPQHF
>many|TRBD1|TRBJ2-1|TRBV7-3
TGTGCCAGCAGCTTAGACAGGGGATCTTACAATGAGCAGTTCTTC
CASSLDRGSYNEQFF
>NA|TRBD1|TRBJ1-2|TRBV10-3
TGTGCCATCAAGTTGGAACAGGGGGCTGGCTACAACTTC
CAIKLEQGAGYNF
>many|NA|TRBJ2-1|TRBV20-1
TGCAGTGCTCTCCGGGGGGCTTACAATGAGCAGTTCTTC
CSALRGAYNEQFF
>NA|NA|TRBJ1-1|TRBV7-6
TGTGCCAGCAGCCCCCGCCGGGGTGGGTCTGAAGCTTTCTTT
CASSPRRGGSEAFF
>few|NA|TRBJ1-6|TRBV7-9
TGTGCCAGCAGCTTATGGGCTTCACCCCTCCACTTT
CASSLWASPLHF
>medium-sized|NA|TRBJ1-1|TRBV4-3
TGCGCCAGCAGCCAAGCCTTCAAGGCGAACACTGAAGCTTTCTTT
CASSQAFKANTEAFF
>many|TRBD1|TRBJ2-5|TRBV12-3/TRBV12-4
TGTGCCAGCAGACCAGGGGGCGCAGAGACCCAGTACTTC
CASRPGGAETQYF
>few|NA|TRBJ1-5|TRBV5-6
TGTGCCAGCAGCTTGAGGGACGGCCTAAGGCAGCCCCAGCATTTT
CASSLRDGLRQPQHF
>many|TRBD2|TRBJ2-6|TRBV9
TGTGCCAGCGGGGGGGGAGCTGGGGCCAACGTCCTGACTTTC
CASGGGAGANVLTF
>NA|NA|TRBJ2-2|TRBV18
TGTGCCAGCTCACCACAAAGCGGGGAGCTGTTTTTT
CASSPQSGELFF
>many|TRBD2|TRBJ2-7|TRBV20-1
TGCAGTGCATCCCGGACTAGCGGGATTTTTCCCTACGAGCAGTACTTC
CSASRTSGIFPYEQYF
>many|NA|TRBJ2-1|TRBV2
TGTGCCAGCAGTGACCGAATGTCGGGGAATGAGCAGTTCTTC
CASSDRMSGNEQFF
>many|TRBD1|TRBJ1-1|TRBV6-2/TRBV6-3
TGTGCCAGCAGTTACGGTGGACAGGCCAATGGGAACACTGAAGCTTTCTTT
CASSYGGQANGNTEAFF
>many|TRBD1|TRBJ2-2|TRBV7-9
TGTGCCAGCAGCTTGACAGGGGGGACCACCGGGGAGCTGTTTTTT
CASSLTGGTTGELFF
>many|TRBD2|TRBJ2-7|TRBV20-1
TGCAGTGCTGTCCAAGGGGCGGGAGGGCCTCTCGAGCAGTACTTC
CSAVQGAGGPLEQYF
>few|TRBD1|TRBJ1-5|TRBV19
TGTGCCAGTAGTGGTATGGGACAGGTAGCGCGGCAGCCCCAGCATTTT
CASSGMGQVARQPQHF
>many|NA|TRBJ1-6|TRBV5-5
TGTGCCAGCAGCCCCGACAGACTGAATTCACCCCTCCACTTT
CASSPDRLNSPLHF
>many|NA|TRBJ1-4|TRBV4-3
TGCGCCAGCAGCCAAGAGGGGTTTGGGGATGAAAAACTGTTTTTT
CASSQEGFGDEKLFF
>NA|TRBD2|TRBJ2-1|TRBV4-3
TGCGCCAGCAGCCAGAGACTAGCGGGGGGGCCCAACGATGAGCAGTTCTTC
CASSQRLAGGPNDEQFF
>medium-sized|TRBD1|TRBJ1-6|TRBV27
TGTGCCAGCAAACGACAGGGCGGCTTCAACTCACCCCTCCACTTT
CASKRQGGFNSPLHF
>many|NA|TRBJ1-1|TRBV10-2
TGCGCCAGCAGGTTAGGGGGAACAAGGAACACTGAAGCTTTCTTT
CASRLGGTRNTEAFF
>many|NA|TRBJ1-5|TRBV19
TGTGCCAGTAGTATCGGCGGCAGCTATAGCAATCAGCCCCAGCATTTT
CASSIGGSYSNQPQHF
>many|TRBD1|TRBJ1-2|TRBV19
TGTGCCACCACTGACAGGGGAGACAACTATGGCTACACCTTC
CATTDRGDNYGYTF